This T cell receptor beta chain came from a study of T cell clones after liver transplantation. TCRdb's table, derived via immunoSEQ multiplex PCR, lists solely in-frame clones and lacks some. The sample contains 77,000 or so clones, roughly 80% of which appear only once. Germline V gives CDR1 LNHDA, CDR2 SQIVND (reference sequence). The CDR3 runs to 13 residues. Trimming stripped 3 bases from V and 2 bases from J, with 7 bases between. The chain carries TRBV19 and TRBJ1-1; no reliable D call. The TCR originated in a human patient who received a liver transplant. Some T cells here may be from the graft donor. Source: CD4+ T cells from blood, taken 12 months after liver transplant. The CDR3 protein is CASSIPDNTEAFF. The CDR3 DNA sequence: TGTGCCAGTAGTATTCCGGATAACACTGAAGCTTTCTTT.